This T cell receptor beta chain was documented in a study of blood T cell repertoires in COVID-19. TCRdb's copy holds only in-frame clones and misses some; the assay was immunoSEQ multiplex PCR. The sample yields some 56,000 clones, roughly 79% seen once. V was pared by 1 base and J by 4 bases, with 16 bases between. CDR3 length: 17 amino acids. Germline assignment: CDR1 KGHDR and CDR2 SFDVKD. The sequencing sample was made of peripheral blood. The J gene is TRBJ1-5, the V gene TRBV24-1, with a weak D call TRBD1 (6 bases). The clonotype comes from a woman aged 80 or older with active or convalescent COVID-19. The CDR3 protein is CATSDFSDRRNNQPQHF. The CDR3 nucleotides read TGTGCCACCAGTGATTTTTCGGACAGAAGGAATAATCAGCCCCAGCATTTT.